This TCR beta chain is drawn from a study of blood T cells in healthy people across ages. This clonotype was picked up many times. One junction end does not reproduce the germline sequence, and a read error may be involved. Combining a sample-barcoded 5' primer with a J-beta primer mix, a second PCR ran for roughly 6 to 12 cycles. TCRdb processed the 5' RACE reads anew with MiXCR; each CDR3 protein has one entry. The data hold 1.5 million to 2 million distinct CDR3 sequences, with about two fifths observed a single time. The germline V gene has CDR1 SGHRS and CDR2 YFSETQ. The CDR3 runs to 13 residues.

Input material: blood. The chain uses TRBV5-1 and TRBJ2-3; D is unresolved. The sequence derives from a human donor in good health. CDR3 in amino acids: CASSPDGTDTQYF. CDR3 sequence (DNA): TGTGCCAGCAGCCCGGATGGCACAGATACGCAGTATTTT.